This T cell receptor (beta chain) was identified during a study of T cells expressing NK-cell markers. Study-wide background: Beta-chain profiling covered CD3+CD56+NKG2C+, CD3+CD56+NKG2C- and CD3+CD56-NKG2C+ sorted subsets. Serological testing identified most of the eight sequenced donors as HCMV-seropositive and one as seronegative. Study-level points and caveats: One observes that, in a few donors, these clonotypes were also the leading ones within the CD3+CD56-NKG2C+ fraction.

TCRdb re-called the 5' RACE reads, yielding one record per CDR3 amino acid sequence without DNA. This sample contains some 500,000 distinct CDR3 sequences. Comment on this clonotype: Antigen: not known.

Sequencing was performed on blood T cells: a sorted CD56 or NKG2C T cell subset, CD4+ or CD8+ T cells, or bulk PBMC T cells (not recorded which). The TCR comes from a woman aged 45-59 years in good health.

CDR3 amino acids: CASSLDLGVGRGSEAFF. The gene calls are TRBV11-2 and TRBJ1-1. CDR3 size: 17 residues. The germline V gene has CDR1 SGHAT and CDR2 FQNNGV. The variable domain in full, with the rest retrieved from reference TRBV11-2 and TRBJ1-1, is EAGVAQSPRYKIIEKRQSVAFWCNPISGHATLYWYQQILGQGPKLLIQFQNNGVVDDSQLPKDRFSAERLKGVDSTLKIQPAKLEDSAVYLCASSLDLGVGRGSEAFFGQGTRLTVV.